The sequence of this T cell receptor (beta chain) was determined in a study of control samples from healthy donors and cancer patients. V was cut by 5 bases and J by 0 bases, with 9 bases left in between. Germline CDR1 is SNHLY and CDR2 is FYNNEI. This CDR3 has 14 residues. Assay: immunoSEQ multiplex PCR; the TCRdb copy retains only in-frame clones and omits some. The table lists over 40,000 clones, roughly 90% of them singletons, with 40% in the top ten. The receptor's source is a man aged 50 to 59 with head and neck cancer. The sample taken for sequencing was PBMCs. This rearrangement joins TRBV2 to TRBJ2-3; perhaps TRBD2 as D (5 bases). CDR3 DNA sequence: TGTGCCAGCAGTAGGAGGACCAGCACAGATACGCAGTATTTT. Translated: CASSRRTSTDTQYF.